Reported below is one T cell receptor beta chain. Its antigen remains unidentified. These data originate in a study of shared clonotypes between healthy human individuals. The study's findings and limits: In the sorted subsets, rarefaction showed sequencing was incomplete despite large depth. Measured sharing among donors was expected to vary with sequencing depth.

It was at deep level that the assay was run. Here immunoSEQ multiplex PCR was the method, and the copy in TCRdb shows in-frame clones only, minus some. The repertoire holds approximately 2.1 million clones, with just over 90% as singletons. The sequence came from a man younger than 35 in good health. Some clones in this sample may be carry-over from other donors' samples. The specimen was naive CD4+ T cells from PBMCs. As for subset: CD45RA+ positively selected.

DNA of the CDR3: TGTGCCAGCAGCGGGGGGCGGTATGGCTACACCTTC. Encoded protein: CASSGGRYGYTF. This chain links TRBV2 with TRBJ1-2, with D possibly being TRBD1 (6 bases). The V gene lost 6 bases and the J gene lost 5 bases, with 10 bases spanning the gap. CDR3 length: 12 amino acids. Germline V gene lookup returns CDR1 SNHLY and CDR2 FYNNEI.